This T cell receptor beta chain was captured by sequencing in a study of control samples from healthy donors and cancer patients. Produced via immunoSEQ multiplex PCR; TCRdb's table is partial and in-frame only. The data contain 150,000 to 200,000 clones, around nine tenths of them seen just once; the ten biggest clones take up over 1.1%. Germline assignment: CDR1 MNHEY and CDR2 SMNVEV (reference sequence). V gave up 1 base and J gave up 9 bases, with 7 bases separating them. The CDR3 covers 13 residues. The chain joins TRBV27 to TRBJ1-6; weak D call: TRBD1 (5 bases). The TCR was taken from a young man in good health. Material: blood. CDR3 DNA sequence: TGTGCCAGCAGTTTATTTCAGGGTTCACCCCTCCACTTT. Protein: CASSLFQGSPLHF.